These 5 T cell receptor beta chains were sequenced from one sample in a study of Ad26.COV2.S vaccination and SARS-CoV-2 variants. Only in-frame clones appear in the TCRdb table, and some are missing; sequencing was by immunoSEQ multiplex PCR. The table lists fewer than 100,000 clones, 82% of them singletons. Source: peripheral blood, taken after recovery from COVID-19. The source of these receptors is a human donor who had recovered from COVID-19.

The chain carries TRBV18 and TRBJ2-3; 13 bases fit TRBD2. Germline trimming cut 4 bases from V and 3 bases from J; bases unmatched to any gene: 13. Germline CDR1 reads KGHSH; CDR2 reads LQKENI. The CDR3 spans 19 residues. This chain's CDR3 is CASSRGLAGAVRGTDTQYF. The CDR3 nucleotides read TGTGCCAGCTCACGAGGACTAGCGGGAGCGGTTAGGGGGACAGATACGCAGTATTTT.

The genes are TRBV2 and TRBJ2-1; 8 bases line up with TRBD1. The V gene end was trimmed by 6 bases and the J gene end by 5 bases; junction bases not matched to a gene: 9. Germline CDR1 SNHLY, CDR2 FYNNEI. There are 15 residues in the CDR3. The CDR3 protein is CASSLEGTGNNEQFF. As DNA, the CDR3 is TGTGCCAGCAGCCTTGAGGGGACAGGAAACAATGAGCAGTTCTTC.

This clone has a single count. The chain has TRBV11-1 and TRBJ2-7; the match to TRBD1 covers 8 bases. Trimming cost V 4 bases and J 2 bases; bases outside gene matches: 7. This CDR3 is 15 amino acids long. CDR1 is SGHAT and CDR2 is FQDESV in the germline V gene (reference sequence). CDR3 nucleotide sequence: TGTGCCAGCAGCTCCCCGACAGGGGCCACCTACGAGCAGTACTTC. It encodes CASSSPTGATYEQYF.

This sequence joins TRBV7-9 and TRBJ1-2, with 7 bases fitting TRBD1. The CDR3 runs 15 residues. Per germline, CDR1 SEHNR and CDR2 FQNEAQ (reference sequence). V gave up 4 bases and J gave up 6 bases; unmatched junction bases: 11. The CDR3 nucleotides read TGTGCCAGCAGCTCCGGACAGGCCCCCTTGGATGGCTACACCTTC. Protein sequence: CASSSGQAPLDGYTF.

This chain links TRBV6-5 with TRBJ2-7; D call uncertain. Germline V lookup: CDR1 MNHEY, CDR2 SVGAGI. The CDR3 is 14 amino acids. V was shortened by 0 bases and J by 5 bases, with 11 bases between the two germline ends. The CDR3 here is CASSYSKVTHEQYF. CDR3 sequence (DNA): TGTGCCAGCAGTTACTCCAAGGTTACCCACGAGCAGTACTTC.